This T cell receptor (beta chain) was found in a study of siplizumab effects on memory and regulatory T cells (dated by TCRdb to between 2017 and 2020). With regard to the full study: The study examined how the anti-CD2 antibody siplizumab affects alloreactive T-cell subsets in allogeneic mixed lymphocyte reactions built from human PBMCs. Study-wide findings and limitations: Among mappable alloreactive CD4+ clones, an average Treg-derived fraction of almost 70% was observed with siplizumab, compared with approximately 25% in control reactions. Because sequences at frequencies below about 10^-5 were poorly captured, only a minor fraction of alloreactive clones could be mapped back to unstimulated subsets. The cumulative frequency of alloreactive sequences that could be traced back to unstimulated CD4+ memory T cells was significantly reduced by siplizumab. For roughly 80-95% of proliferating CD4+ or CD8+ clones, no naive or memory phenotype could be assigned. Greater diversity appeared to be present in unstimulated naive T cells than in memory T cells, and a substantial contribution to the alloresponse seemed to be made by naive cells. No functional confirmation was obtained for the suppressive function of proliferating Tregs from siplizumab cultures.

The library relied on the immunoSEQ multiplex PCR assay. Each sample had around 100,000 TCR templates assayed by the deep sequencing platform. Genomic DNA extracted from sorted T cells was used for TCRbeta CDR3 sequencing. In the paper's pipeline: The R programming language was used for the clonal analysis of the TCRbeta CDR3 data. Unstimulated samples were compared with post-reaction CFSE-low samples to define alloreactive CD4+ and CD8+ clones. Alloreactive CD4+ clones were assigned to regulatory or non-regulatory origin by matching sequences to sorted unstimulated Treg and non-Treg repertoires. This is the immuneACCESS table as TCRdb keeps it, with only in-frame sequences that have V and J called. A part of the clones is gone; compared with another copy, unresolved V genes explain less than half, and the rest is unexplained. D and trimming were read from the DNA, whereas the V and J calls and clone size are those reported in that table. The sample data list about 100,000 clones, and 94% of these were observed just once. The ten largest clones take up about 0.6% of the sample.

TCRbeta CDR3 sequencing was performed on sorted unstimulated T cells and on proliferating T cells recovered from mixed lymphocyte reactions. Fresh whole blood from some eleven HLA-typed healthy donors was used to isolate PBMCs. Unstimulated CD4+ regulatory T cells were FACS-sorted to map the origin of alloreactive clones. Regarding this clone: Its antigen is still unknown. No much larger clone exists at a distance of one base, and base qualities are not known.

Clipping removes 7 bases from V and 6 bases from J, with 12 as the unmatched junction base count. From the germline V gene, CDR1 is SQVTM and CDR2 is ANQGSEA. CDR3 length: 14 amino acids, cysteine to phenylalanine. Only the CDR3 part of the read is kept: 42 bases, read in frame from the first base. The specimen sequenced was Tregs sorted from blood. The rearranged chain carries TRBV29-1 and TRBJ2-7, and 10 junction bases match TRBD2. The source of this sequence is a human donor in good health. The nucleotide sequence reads TGCAGCGCTTGGACTAGCGGACGTACTGGCGAGCAGTACTTC. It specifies CSAWTSGRTGEQYF.